This T cell receptor beta chain came from a study of T-cell reconstitution after alpha-beta-depleted transplantation in children. Unique molecular identifiers tagged the TCRbeta library. TCRdb reprocessed the PCR reads via MiXCR and lists one record per CDR3 protein. The sample shows some 220,000 distinct CDR3 sequences, roughly 11% of them seen only once. Comment on this clonotype: This sequence may be a read error, since a much larger clone differs from it by one base.

Between the trimmed V and J ends, which lost 4 bases and 4 bases, there was a span of 7 bases. The CDR3 loop spans 13 amino acids. CDR1 SGHVS and CDR2 FNYEAQ come from the germline V gene. V and J are TRBV7-6 and TRBJ1-4; D not certain. This material consisted of PBMCs, taken before TCRalphabeta/CD19-depleted stem cell transplant. This receptor was taken from a child in the first two years of life with acute myeloid leukemia, due to receive a stem cell transplant. The CDR3 loop is CASSSGHNEKLFF. Here the CDR3 DNA reads TGTGCCAGCAGCTCCGGGCATAATGAAAAACTGTTTTTT.